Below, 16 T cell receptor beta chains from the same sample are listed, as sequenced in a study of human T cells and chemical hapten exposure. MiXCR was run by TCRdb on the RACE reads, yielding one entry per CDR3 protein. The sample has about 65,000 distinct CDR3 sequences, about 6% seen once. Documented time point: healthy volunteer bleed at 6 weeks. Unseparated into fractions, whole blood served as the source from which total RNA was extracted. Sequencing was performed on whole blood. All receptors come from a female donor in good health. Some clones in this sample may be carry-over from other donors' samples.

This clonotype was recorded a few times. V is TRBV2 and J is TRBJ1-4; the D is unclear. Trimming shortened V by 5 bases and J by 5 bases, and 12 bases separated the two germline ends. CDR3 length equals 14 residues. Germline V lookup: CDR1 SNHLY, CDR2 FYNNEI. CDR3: CASSREQRNEKLFF. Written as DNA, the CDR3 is TGTGCCAGCAGTAGGGAACAGAGAAATGAAAAACTGTTTTTT.

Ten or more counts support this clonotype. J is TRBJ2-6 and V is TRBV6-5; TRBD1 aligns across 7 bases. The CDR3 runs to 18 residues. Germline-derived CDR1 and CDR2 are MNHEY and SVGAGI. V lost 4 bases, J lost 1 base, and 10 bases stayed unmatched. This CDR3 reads CASSFKRQGRSGANVLTF. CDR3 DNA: TGTGCCAGCAGTTTCAAGCGACAGGGTCGTTCTGGGGCCAACGTCCTGACTTTC.

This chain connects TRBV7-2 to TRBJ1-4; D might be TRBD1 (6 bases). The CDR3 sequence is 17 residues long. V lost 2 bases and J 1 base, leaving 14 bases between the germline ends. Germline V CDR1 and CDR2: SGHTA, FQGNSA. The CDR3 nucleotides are TGTGCCAGCAGCTTATTTAGGGGGGGAGGAACTAATGAAAAACTGTTTTTT. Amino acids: CASSLFRGGGTNEKLFF. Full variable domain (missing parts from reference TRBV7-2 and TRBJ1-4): GAGVSQSPSNKVTEKGKDVELRCDPISGHTALYWYRQSLGQGLEFLIYFQGNSAPDKSGLPSDRFSAERTGGSVSTLTIQRTQQEDSAVYLCASSLFRGGGTNEKLFFGSGTQLSVL.

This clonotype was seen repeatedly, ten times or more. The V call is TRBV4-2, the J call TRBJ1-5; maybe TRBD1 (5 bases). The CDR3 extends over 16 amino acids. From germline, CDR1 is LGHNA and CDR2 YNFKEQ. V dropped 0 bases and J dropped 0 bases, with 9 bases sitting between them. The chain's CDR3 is CASSQDDRASNQPQHF. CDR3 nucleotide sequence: TGTGCCAGCAGCCAAGATGACAGAGCTAGCAATCAGCCCCAGCATTTT.

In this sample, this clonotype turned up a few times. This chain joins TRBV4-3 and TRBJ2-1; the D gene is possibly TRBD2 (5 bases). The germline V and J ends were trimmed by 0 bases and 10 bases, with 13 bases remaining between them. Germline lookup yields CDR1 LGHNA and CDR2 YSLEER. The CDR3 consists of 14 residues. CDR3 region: CASSQESGSGEQFF. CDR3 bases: TGCGCCAGCAGCCAAGAGAGTGGGAGCGGCGAGCAGTTCTTC.

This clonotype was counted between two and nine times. The CDR3 loop reads CASSLNGRNTEAFF. The CDR3 DNA follows: TGTGCCAGCAGTTTAAATGGACGGAACACTGAAGCTTTCTTT. V is TRBV6-1 and J is TRBJ1-1; D gene uncertain. There are 14 residues in the CDR3. CDR1 and CDR2 from the germline V gene are MNHNS and SASEGT. V shed 5 bases and J shed 1 base, with 11 bases lying between them.

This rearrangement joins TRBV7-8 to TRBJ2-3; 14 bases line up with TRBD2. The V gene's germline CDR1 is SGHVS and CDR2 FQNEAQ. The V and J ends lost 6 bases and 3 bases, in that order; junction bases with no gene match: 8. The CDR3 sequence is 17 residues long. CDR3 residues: CASRDIRTSGRTDTQYF. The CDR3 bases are TGTGCCAGCAGGGATATTAGGACTAGCGGGAGGACAGATACGCAGTATTTT. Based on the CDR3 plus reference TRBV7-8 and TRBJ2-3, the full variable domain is GAGVSQSPRYKVAKRGQDVALRCDPISGHVSLFWYQQALGQGPEFLTYFQNEAQLDKSGLPSDRFFAERPEGSVSTLKIQRTQQEDSAVYLCASRDIRTSGRTDTQYFGPGTRLTVL.

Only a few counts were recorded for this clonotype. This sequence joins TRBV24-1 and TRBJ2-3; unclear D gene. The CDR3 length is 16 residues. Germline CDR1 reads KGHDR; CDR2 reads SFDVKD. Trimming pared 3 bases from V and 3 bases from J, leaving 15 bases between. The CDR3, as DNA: TGTGCCACCAGTGATCCCCAGGCCACCAGGACAGATACGCAGTATTTT. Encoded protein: CATSDPQATRTDTQYF.

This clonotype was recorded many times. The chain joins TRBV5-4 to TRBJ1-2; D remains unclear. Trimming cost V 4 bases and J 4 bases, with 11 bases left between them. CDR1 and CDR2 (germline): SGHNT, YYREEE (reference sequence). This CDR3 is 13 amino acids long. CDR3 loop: CASSAEGGYGYTF. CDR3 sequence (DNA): TGTGCCAGCAGCGCGGAGGGAGGCTATGGCTACACCTTC.

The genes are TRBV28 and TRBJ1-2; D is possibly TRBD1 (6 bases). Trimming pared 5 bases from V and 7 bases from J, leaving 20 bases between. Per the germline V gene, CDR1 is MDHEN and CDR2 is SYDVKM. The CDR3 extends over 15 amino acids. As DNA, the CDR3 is TGTGCCAGCAGTCCTTTCAGGGGCGGATCCGGTGGCTACACCTTC. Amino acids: CASSPFRGGSGGYTF.

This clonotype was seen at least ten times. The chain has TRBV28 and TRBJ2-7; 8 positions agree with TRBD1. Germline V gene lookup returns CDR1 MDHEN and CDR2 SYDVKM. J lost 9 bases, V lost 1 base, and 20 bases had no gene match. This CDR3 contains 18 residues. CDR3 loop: CASSLSGTGGHEAAGQYF. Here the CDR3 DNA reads TGTGCCAGCAGTTTATCCGGGACAGGAGGCCATGAGGCGGCAGGGCAGTACTTC.

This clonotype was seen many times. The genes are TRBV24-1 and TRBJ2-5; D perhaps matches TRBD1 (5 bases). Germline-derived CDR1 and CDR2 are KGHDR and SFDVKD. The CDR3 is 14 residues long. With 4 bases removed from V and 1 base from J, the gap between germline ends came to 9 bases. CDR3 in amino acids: CATSETDSQETQYF. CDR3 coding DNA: TGTGCCACCAGTGAGACCGACAGCCAAGAGACCCAGTACTTC.

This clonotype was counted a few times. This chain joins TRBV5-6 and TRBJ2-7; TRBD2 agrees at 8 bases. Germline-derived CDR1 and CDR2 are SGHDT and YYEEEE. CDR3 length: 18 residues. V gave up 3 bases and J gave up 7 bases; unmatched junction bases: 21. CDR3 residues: CASSSYLGSGGKVREQYF. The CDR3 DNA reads TGTGCCAGCAGCTCCTACCTCGGGAGCGGGGGAAAAGTACGGGAGCAGTACTTC.

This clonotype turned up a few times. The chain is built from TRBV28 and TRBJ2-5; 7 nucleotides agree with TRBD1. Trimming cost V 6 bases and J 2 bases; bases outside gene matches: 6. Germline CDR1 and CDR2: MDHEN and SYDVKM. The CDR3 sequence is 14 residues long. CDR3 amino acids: CASSLWGQQETQYF. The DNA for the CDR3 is TGTGCCAGCAGCCTCTGGGGACAGCAAGAGACCCAGTACTTC.

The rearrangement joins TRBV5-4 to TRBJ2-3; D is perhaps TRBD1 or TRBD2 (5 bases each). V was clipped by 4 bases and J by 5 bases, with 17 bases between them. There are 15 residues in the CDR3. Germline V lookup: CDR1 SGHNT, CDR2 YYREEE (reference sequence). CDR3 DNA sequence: TGTGCCAGCAGCCCTGGGGGACCTTCGGGAGATACGCAGTATTTT. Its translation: CASSPGGPSGDTQYF. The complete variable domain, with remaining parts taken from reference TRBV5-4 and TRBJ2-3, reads ETGVTQSPTHLIKTRGQQVTLRCSSQSGHNTVSWYQQALGQGPQFIFQYYREEENGRGNFPPRFSGLQFPNYSSELNVNALELDDSALYLCASSPGGPSGDTQYFGPGTRLTVL.

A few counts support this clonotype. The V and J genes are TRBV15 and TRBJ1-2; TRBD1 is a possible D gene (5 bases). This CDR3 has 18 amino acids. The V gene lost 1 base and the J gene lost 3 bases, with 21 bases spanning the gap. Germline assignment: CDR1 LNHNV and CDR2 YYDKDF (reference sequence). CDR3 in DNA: TGTGCCACCAGCAGAGTCCGGGGACCAAACGCTATGGACTATGGCTACACCTTC. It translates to CATSRVRGPNAMDYGYTF.